A selection of T cell receptor beta chains follows, all from one sample in a study of cytomegalovirus exposure and HLA in healthy donors. Assay used: immunoSEQ multiplex PCR; TCRdb lists only in-frame clones, some missing. The sample has over 200,000 clones, about 85% seen once; the top ten hold roughly 1.3%. Sequencing input: PBMCs. Every receptor here comes from a human donor in good health. Both conserved end residues are part of each CDR3. Each record gives: clone size, V gene, CDR3 protein. Size is stated for part of the rows, as once, few or many counts, or as a class when the clone is expanded.

clone_size: NA
v_call: TRBV5-5
cdr3_aa: CASDTDKPEQYF

clone_size: NA
v_call: TRBV25-1
cdr3_aa: CASSGLAGETYNEQFF

clone_size: NA
v_call: TRBV29-1
cdr3_aa: CSGAKGLGYEQYF

clone_size: NA
v_call: TRBV7-9
cdr3_aa: CASSIDTEAFF

clone_size: once
v_call: TRBV2
cdr3_aa: CASSRLAVISTDTQYF

clone_size: NA
v_call: TRBV7-2
cdr3_aa: CASSRNRGNQPQHF

clone_size: NA
v_call: TRBV28
cdr3_aa: CASSLFGGSNEQFF

clone_size: NA
v_call: TRBV9
cdr3_aa: CASSVAPRADTQYF

clone_size: NA
v_call: TRBV20-1
cdr3_aa: CSARSDYEAFF

clone_size: NA
v_call: TRBV6-1
cdr3_aa: CASSDQLGTDTQYF

clone_size: NA
v_call: TRBV5-4
cdr3_aa: CASSRDRRYTGELFF

clone_size: NA
v_call: TRBV6-5
cdr3_aa: CASSQLAGGGYEQYF

clone_size: NA
v_call: TRBV7-2
cdr3_aa: CASSSGQGGFYEQYF

clone_size: NA
v_call: TRBV27
cdr3_aa: CASSPIGLAGRGDTQYF

clone_size: NA
v_call: TRBV7-2
cdr3_aa: CASSQTIHYEQYF

clone_size: NA
v_call: TRBV7-2
cdr3_aa: CASSLIGAAREKLFF

clone_size: NA
v_call: TRBV7-2
cdr3_aa: CASRGSSDTQYF

clone_size: NA
v_call: TRBV12-1
cdr3_aa: CASSSKRQGAEKLFF

clone_size: NA
v_call: TRBV2
cdr3_aa: CASSEEGGQGWRLAGAGEQFF

clone_size: NA
v_call: TRBV7-6
cdr3_aa: CASSPTRPSQGYNEQFF

clone_size: NA
v_call: TRBV7-2
cdr3_aa: CASSPGLSEDYGYTF

clone_size: NA
v_call: TRBV5-1
cdr3_aa: CASSLGASPGNQPQHF

clone_size: once
v_call: TRBV9
cdr3_aa: CASSVRWGNPATNEKLFF

clone_size: NA
v_call: TRBV7-9
cdr3_aa: CASIPGYTDTQYF

clone_size: NA
v_call: TRBV15
cdr3_aa: CATSKPGQGDSNQPQHF

clone_size: few
v_call: TRBV4-1
cdr3_aa: CASSAQREVYEQYF

clone_size: NA
v_call: TRBV10-3
cdr3_aa: CAMRQAETYEQYF

clone_size: NA
v_call: TRBV7-9
cdr3_aa: CASSSPGTSGANTGELFF

clone_size: NA
v_call: TRBV6-5
cdr3_aa: CASSFTENYGYTF

clone_size: NA
v_call: TRBV9
cdr3_aa: CAGTLGPGTGEAFF

clone_size: NA
v_call: TRBV29-1
cdr3_aa: CSVTYGGDIQYF

clone_size: few
v_call: TRBV10-3
cdr3_aa: CAISEKNLNTEAFF

clone_size: NA
v_call: TRBV7-9
cdr3_aa: CASSSGTGRNQPQHF

clone_size: once
v_call: TRBV7-2
cdr3_aa: CASSLADTGAHEQYF

clone_size: NA
v_call: TRBV29-1
cdr3_aa: CSVHGTAYQETQYF

clone_size: once
v_call: TRBV9
cdr3_aa: CASSVGDWGQEQFF

clone_size: NA
v_call: TRBV18
cdr3_aa: CASSLGQGPQHF

clone_size: once
v_call: TRBV27
cdr3_aa: CASKRAGAAYEQYF

clone_size: NA
v_call: TRBV30
cdr3_aa: CAWSVTGKSEQYF

clone_size: NA
v_call: TRBV19
cdr3_aa: CASNYRRDEKLFF

clone_size: few
v_call: TRBV7-6
cdr3_aa: CASSSGTTGTDTQYF

clone_size: NA
v_call: TRBV7-9
cdr3_aa: CASSSGWWGLGETQYF

clone_size: NA
v_call: TRBV6-5
cdr3_aa: CASSSLSGSSSYEQYF